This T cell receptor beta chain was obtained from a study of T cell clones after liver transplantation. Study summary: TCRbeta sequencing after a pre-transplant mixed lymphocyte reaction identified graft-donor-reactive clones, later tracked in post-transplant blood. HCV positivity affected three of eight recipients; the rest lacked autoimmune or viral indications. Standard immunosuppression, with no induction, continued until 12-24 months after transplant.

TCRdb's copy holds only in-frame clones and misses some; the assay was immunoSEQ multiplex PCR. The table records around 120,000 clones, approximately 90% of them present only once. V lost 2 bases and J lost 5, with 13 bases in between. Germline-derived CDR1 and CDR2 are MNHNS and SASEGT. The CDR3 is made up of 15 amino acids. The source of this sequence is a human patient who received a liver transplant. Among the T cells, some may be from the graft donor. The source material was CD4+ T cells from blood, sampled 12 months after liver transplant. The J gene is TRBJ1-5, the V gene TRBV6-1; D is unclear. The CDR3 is CASSESAVVYQPQHF. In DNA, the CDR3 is TGTGCCAGCAGTGAAAGTGCCGTAGTGTATCAGCCCCAGCATTTT.